This record looks at one T cell receptor beta chain sequence and its context. In the study's own analysis: Reference gene primer amplification gave nucleated cell count estimates. Sequencing was performed with immunoSEQ multiplex PCR; in TCRdb, only in-frame clones are kept and a portion is missing. The DNA gave D and trimming, while V, J and clone size come from that table. Of about 140,000 clones listed, about 88% are singletons. This sample was taken from a study of blood T cell repertoires in COVID-19. The overall study: Samples representing acute and convalescent COVID-19 were sourced from the United States, Italy and Spain. From T cells, B-cell-depleted T cells, or PBMCs came the material, which was cDNA or gDNA.

CDR3 length: 16 residues. The sample was peripheral blood. The V call is TRBV21-1, the J call TRBJ1-1. TRBV21-1 is a pseudogene locus. The sequence derives from a human donor with acute or convalescent COVID-19. The donor label of this sample is uncertain. CDR3 amino acids: CASSKRRGGSHTEAFF. Written as DNA, the CDR3 is TGTGCCAGCAGCAAACGGAGGGGGGGCAGCCACACTGAAGCTTTCTTT.